The entry that follows covers one TCR beta chain sequence. In its sample, this clone was seen a few times. Its antigen is not yet known. Base qualities are not at hand, and no much larger clone is one base apart. This sample is part of a study of beta chain features in type 1 diabetes (dated by TCRdb to between 2018 and 2020). With regard to the full study: No differences in mean age, gender distribution, total cell number or subset yield were found between patients and healthy donors. The study compared the TCRB repertoires of sorted circulating CD4+ T cell subsets in recently diagnosed type 1 diabetes patients with those in matched healthy donors. A total of roughly 110 million sorted cells were examined across all samples, and the number of cells per subset was strongly correlated with RNA yield. Regulatory and stem cell-like memory subsets were obtained from only 8 patients and roughly 8 healthy donors, while naive and central memory subsets were obtained from all 30 or so donors.

Each donor gave one peripheral blood draw, about 110 mL on average, collected into heparinised tubes. A BD FACSAria II was used to sort naive, central memory, regulatory and stem cell-like memory CD4+ T cells with a panel that included CD45RO, CCR7, CD25, CD127, CD95 and CD27. All sorted populations exceeded 95% purity. PBMCs were separated immediately by Lymphoprep density gradient centrifugation and were stained directly, without being cultured. So that batch effects would be minimized, each experiment stained and sorted samples in pairs, pairing one healthy donor with one patient. Study-wide findings and limitations: Because small numbers of individuals were included in the HLA sub-analyses, any influence of HLA type on TCRB rearrangement was left unresolved. The naive, central memory and regulatory TCRB repertoires appeared to resemble one another more closely among patients than among healthy donors. Type 1 diabetes patients showed a moderate but significant shortening of TCRB CDR3 length in all four CD4+ subsets. PCR might favor shorter templates, but patient and control samples were amplified and corrected together, so any skew would affect both groups equally. Because cDNA was sequenced instead of genomic DNA, highly expressing activated cells could be over-represented, though the groups showed no difference in activation or CD3 levels. At VDJ recombination sites, type 1 diabetes patients had fewer insertions and more deleted nucleotides, which implies abnormalities in thymic rearrangement.

The CDR3 goes from the cysteine to the phenylalanine over 13 residues. The only DNA kept is the CDR3, 39 bases in frame from the first base. Based on the germline V gene, the CDR1 and CDR2 sequences are KGHSH and LQKENI. Compared with germline, V lacks 3 bases and J lacks 4 bases; bases without a gene match: 2. The High Capacity cDNA Reverse Transcription Kit was used to reverse transcribe all of the isolated RNA, meaning that expressed TCRB transcripts were what got sequenced. Deep immunoSEQ sequencing was applied to naive, central memory and regulatory T cell samples, giving an average of about 3.6 million total reads per sample. Sorted cells were lysed in RLT buffer, and RNA was extracted using DNase-treated RNeasy Micro or Mini kits according to cell number. To prevent cross-contamination, every cell subset was processed on its own, while patient and healthy donor samples were processed together. TCRB sequences were amplified from cDNA with the immunoSEQ multiplex PCR, producing 87-bp fragments spanning the CDR3 region. Sequencing of the amplicons was done on the Illumina HiSeq platform. Concerning the study's data processing: Synthetic template baselines were used to correct PCR bias computationally, reads within Hamming distance 2 were collapsed together, and singletons that could not be merged were discarded. Reads were aligned against IMGT to assign V, D and J genes, CDR3 length and insertions or deletions at six rearrangement sites. Within each subset, clonotype counts were normalized to sorted cell number, after which true diversity and Gini coefficients were computed with the tcR R package. The overlap coefficient, calculated on TCRB nucleotide sequences, was used to quantify repertoire sharing. What TCRdb holds here is the immuneACCESS table cut down to in-frame rearrangements. Part of the clones is not present; checked against another copy, under half of the missing clones reflect an unresolved V gene, and the others are unexplained. From that table come the V and J calls and clone size; the DNA was used to work out D and trimming. Present in this sample are about 290,000 clones, roughly 8% of which were seen just once. Jointly, the top ten make up over 0.8% of the sample.

The rearranged chain carries TRBV18 and TRBJ1-1; 7 of the junction bases match TRBD1. The specimen was central memory CD4+ T cells from blood. The TCR was taken from a young woman in good health. The nucleotide sequence reads as follows: TGTGCCAGCTCACCGCAGGGGGGCACTGAAGCTTTCTTT. Its product reads: CASSPQGGTEAFF. Here the CDR3 is joined to the reference TRBV18 and TRBJ1-1 genes, and the full variable domain is: NAGVMQNPRHLVRRRGQEARLRCSPMKGHSHVYWYRQLPEEGLKFMVYLQKENIIDESGMPKERFSAEFPKEGPSILRIQQVVRGDSAAYFCASSPQGGTEAFFGQGTRLTVV.